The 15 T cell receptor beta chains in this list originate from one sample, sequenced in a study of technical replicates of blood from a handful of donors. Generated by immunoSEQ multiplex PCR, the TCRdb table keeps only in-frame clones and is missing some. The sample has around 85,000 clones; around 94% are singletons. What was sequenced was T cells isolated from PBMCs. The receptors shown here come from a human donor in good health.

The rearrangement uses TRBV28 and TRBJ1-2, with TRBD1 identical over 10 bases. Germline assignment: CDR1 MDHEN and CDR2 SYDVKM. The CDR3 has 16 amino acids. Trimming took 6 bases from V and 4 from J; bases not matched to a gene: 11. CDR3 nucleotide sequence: TGTGCCAGCAGCGACAGGGGGCGGCGTAATGGCTATGGCTACACCTTC. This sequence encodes CASSDRGRRNGYGYTF.

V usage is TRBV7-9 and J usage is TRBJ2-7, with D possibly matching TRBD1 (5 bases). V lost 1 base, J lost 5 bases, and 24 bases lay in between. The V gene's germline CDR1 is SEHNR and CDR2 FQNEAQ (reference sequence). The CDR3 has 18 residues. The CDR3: CASSLGSLTVGALDEQYF. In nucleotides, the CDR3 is TGTGCCAGCAGCTTAGGCTCCTTGACAGTTGGAGCCCTGGACGAGCAGTACTTC.

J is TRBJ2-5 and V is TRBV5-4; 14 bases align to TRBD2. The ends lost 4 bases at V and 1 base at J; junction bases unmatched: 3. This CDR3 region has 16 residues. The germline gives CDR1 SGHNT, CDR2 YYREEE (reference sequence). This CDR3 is CASSLGLAGAQETQYF. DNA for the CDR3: TGTGCCAGCAGCCTGGGACTAGCGGGGGCCCAAGAGACCCAGTACTTC.

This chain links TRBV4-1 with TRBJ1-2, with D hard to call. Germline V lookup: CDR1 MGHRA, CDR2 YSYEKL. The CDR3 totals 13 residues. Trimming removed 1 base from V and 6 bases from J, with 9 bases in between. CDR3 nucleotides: TGCGCCAGCAGCCAAGTGAGGGTACATGGCTACACCTTC. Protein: CASSQVRVHGYTF.

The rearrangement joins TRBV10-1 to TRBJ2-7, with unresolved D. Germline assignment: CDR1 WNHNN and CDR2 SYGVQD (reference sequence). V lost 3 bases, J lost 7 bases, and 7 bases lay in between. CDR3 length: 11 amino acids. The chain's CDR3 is CASSEPREQYF. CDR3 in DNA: TGCGCCAGCAGTGAACCGCGGGAGCAGTACTTC.

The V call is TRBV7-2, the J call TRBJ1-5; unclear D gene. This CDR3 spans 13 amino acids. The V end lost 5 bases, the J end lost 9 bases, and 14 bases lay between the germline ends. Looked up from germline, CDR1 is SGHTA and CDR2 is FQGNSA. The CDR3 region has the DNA TGTGCCAGCAGCCTCCTCATGACTCCGCCCCAGCATTTT. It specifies CASSLLMTPPQHF.

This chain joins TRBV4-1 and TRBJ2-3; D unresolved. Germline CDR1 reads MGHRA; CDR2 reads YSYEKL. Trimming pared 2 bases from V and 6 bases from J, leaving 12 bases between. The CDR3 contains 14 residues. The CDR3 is CASSQPRSVDTQYF. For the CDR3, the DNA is TGCGCCAGCAGCCAACCCCGGTCCGTCGATACGCAGTATTTT.

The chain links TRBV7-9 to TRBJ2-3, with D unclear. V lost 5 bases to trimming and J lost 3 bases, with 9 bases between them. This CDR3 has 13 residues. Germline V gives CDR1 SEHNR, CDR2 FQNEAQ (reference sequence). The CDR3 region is CASSPPLTDTQYF. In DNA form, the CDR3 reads TGTGCCAGCAGCCCTCCTCTTACAGATACGCAGTATTTT.

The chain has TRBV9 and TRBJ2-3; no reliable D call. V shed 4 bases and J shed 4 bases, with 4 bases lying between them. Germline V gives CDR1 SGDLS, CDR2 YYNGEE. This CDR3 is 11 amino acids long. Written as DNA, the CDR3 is TGTGCCAGCAGCCCCTCAGATACGCAGTATTTT. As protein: CASSPSDTQYF.

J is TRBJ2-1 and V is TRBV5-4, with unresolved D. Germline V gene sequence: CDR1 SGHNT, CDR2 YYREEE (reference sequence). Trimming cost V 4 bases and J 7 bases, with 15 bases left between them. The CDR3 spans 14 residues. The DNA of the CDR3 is TGTGCCAGCAGCCCGGAGTCCGATTATAATGAGCAGTTCTTC. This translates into CASSPESDYNEQFF.

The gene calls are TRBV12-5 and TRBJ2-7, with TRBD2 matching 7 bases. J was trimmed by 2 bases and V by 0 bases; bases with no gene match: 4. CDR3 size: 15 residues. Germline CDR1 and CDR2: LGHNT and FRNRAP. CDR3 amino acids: CASGLVSGFTYEQYF. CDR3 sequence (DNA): TGTGCTAGTGGTTTGGTTAGCGGGTTTACCTACGAGCAGTACTTC.

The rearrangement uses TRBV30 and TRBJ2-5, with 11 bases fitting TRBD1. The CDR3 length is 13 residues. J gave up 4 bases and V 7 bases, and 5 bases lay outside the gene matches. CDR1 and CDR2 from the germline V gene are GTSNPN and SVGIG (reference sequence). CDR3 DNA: TGTGCCTCCAAGGACAGGGGGCTAGAGACCCAGTACTTC. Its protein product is CASKDRGLETQYF.

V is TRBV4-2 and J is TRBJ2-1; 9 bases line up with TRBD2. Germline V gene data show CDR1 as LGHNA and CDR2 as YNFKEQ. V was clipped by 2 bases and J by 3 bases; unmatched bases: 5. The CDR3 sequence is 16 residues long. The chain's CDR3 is CASSQPAGGVYNEQFF. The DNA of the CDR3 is TGTGCCAGCAGCCAACCAGCGGGAGGTGTCTACAATGAGCAGTTCTTC.

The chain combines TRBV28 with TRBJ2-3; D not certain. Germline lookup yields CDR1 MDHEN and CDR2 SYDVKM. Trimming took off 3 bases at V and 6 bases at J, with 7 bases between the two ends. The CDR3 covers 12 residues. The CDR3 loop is CASSFPRDTQYF. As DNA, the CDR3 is TGTGCCAGCAGTTTCCCCCGGGATACGCAGTATTTT.

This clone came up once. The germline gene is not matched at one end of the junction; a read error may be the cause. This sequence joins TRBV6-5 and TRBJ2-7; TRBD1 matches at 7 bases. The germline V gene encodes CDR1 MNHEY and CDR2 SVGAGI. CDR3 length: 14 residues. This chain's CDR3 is CASSHSQGWDEQYF. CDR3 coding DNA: TGTGCCAGCAGTCACTCACAGGGGTGGGACGAGCAGTACTTC.